Listed here is a single T cell receptor beta chain. This clonotype was picked up a small number of times. What antigen it recognizes has not been identified. Base quality data are lacking; no much larger clone is found one base away. V has 5 bases trimmed and J has 4 bases trimmed; junction bases matching no gene number 7. Including cysteine and phenylalanine, the CDR3 has 14 amino acids. Just CDR3 DNA is preserved here, 42 bases in frame from base 1. CDR1 and CDR2, looked up from the germline V gene (reference sequence), are DFQATT and SNEGSKA. The data were taken from a study of regulatory T cells in long-lasting Graves disease (dated by TCRdb to the early 2020s). Turning to the overall study: Newly diagnosed Graves' disease patients had taken antithyroid drugs for less than 3 months. Persistent Graves' disease patients were compared with newly diagnosed Graves' disease patients by peripheral blood TCR sequencing and RNA sequencing. The study was conducted in China and was registered as a clinical trial. A total of roughly 35 samples underwent TCR sequencing: about 13 from persistent and around 20 from newly diagnosed Graves' disease patients. The full study reports these points: More public clonotypes were shared among persistent patients (under 3,000) than among newly diagnosed patients (approximately 930). Persistent disease showed preferential use of TRBV28, TRBJ1-2 and TRBJ2-5, whereas newly diagnosed disease favored TRBV20-1 and TRBJ2-1. The authors noted that the small sample size was a limitation that may lower accuracy. Only peripheral blood was studied, because thyroid tissue, the primary lesion, was inaccessible. Persistent Graves' disease patients showed lower TCR Shannon entropy and fewer highly expanded clones than newly diagnosed patients, suggesting clonal expansion. Sequencing and analysis were restricted to the TCR beta chain.

The library was built by means of multiplex PCR. Sequencing was carried out with an Illumina HiSeq 4000. iRepertoire HTBI primers and Arm-PCR amplification of CDR3 regions were used to construct TCR beta libraries. Before sequencing, the PCR products went through gel purification. As for how the authors treated the data: Gene usage analysis of CDR3 amino acid clonotypes used the roughly 60 TRBV and fewer than 15 TRBJ segments found across samples. COPE and FqMerger were used to merge the filtered high-quality paired reads into contigs. BLAST was used to align contigs to IMGT TRBV, TRBD and TRBJ reference genes, with CDR3 defined following IMGT. Any clonotype with a frequency above 0.1% was classified as a highly expanded clone. Shannon entropy was used to measure repertoire diversity, and the Gini coefficient was used to measure V-J evenness. Public clonotypes were defined as clonotypes shared by more than one individual. Starting from the raw public reads, TCRdb applied fastp trimming at Q25, assembled clones with MiXCR and retained in-frame beta chains. Each CDR3 protein appears once, grouped with its most common genes and DNA. These V and J calls rely on TCRdb rather than the paper's analysis. Present in this sample are some 200,000 distinct CDR3 sequences, approximately 18% of which were seen just once. The leading ten clones occupy over 9.5% of the sample.

In light of the paper, this sample's time point label describes: newly diagnosed GD, antithyroid drugs for less than 3 months. For both TCR sequencing and RNA sequencing, RNA was extracted from PBMCs using TRIzol. The diagnosis of Graves' disease followed American Thyroid Association guidelines. Patients for the study were recruited at an endocrinology department in Xi'an, China. Each patient gave approximately 10 milliliters of peripheral blood, collected in an EDTA anticoagulant tube. Ficoll Paque Plus density gradient separation was used to isolate PBMCs, and no further T cell sorting was performed. RNA quality was checked with an Agilent 2100 Bioanalyzer and agarose gel, and concentration with a NanoDrop 2000. A further study also used this sample, focusing on T cells in Graves' hyperthyroidism and ophthalmopathy. As described in the second report: Stable Graves' hyperthyroidism was defined as no progression to ophthalmopathy during 18 months of follow-up. Hyperthyroidism patients were aged 18 to 65 years and newly diagnosed, with disease duration of less than 2 months. Patients with uncontrolled infections, other autoimmune diseases, pregnancy or lactation were excluded. Diagnoses were established on the basis of clinical symptoms, serum thyroxine and TRAb, thyroid ultrasound, and orbital computed tomography. The TCR CDR3 was subjected to a first round of RT-PCR using the HTBI primer set and the Qiagen OneStep RT-PCR kit. Most expanded thyroid clonotypes (frequency above 0.001) were also found in blood, which suggests that blood repertoires may mirror thyroid immune responses. In cross-validation, a model built on a 13 V-J signature told ophthalmopathy apart from stable hyperthyroidism with 87.88% sensitivity and 81% to 82% specificity, and in testing the same model reached 80%/75%. During validation, the model predicted progression to ophthalmopathy a median of roughly 7.1 months ahead of onset, with around 65% sensitivity and under 85% specificity. TCR V-J signatures able to tell the groups apart were searched for in a discovery cohort of 100 or so patients, of whom more than 40 had Graves' ophthalmopathy and about 60 had stable Graves' hyperthyroidism. Whether ophthalmopathy could be predicted prospectively was tested in an independent validation cohort made up of under 20 hyperthyroidism patients plus 17 patients who later progressed to ophthalmopathy. The roughly 91 discovery patients were randomly split 7:3 into training and test sets. In about 6 Graves' hyperthyroidism patients, the study also compared T-cell repertoires from thyroid tissue with T-cell repertoires from blood. After sampling, hyperthyroidism patients received methimazole starting at 30 mg daily, and ophthalmopathy patients received high-dose intravenous methylprednisolone. A second multiplex PCR round built the libraries, followed by size selection and purification. Paired-end sequencing of the libraries was performed with 100 bp reads on an Illumina HiSeq2000. SOAPnuke was used to process the raw data, with reads discarded if the reads contained adapters or uncalled bases, had a mean Phred below 15, or lacked an exact constant-primer or identifier match. COPE v1.2.5 was used to merge high-quality paired reads, and clonotypes were defined as unique nucleotide sequences. Clonotypes were aligned to IMGT TRBV, TRBD and TRBJ reference segments using MiTCR v1.1. Only V-J combinations with frequency above 0.0001, covering 99.2% of repertoires, were analysed. A TCS score was defined as the ratio of F50 (clonal expansion) to E x V (chaos), with BLOSUM62-based TCRdist applied between CDR3 peptides within each V-J. Welch's t-statistics and random forest reduced 450 to 600 V-J features to around 14, which were used in a naive Bayes classifier (R e1071). No statistical method was used to fix the sample size in advance, and group allocation was not hidden from the investigators. The paper reports TCR Vbeta CDR3 sequencing of some 140 peripheral blood samples: around 41 ophthalmopathy, 75 to 80 hyperthyroidism and about 17 progressor patients.

Here the sequenced sample was peripheral blood mononuclear cells (PBMCs), taken at new diagnosis, from a patient treated with antithyroid drugs. The clonotype comes from a woman aged 25 to 39 with Graves disease. Donor details come from another sample of the same person, matched by shared clones. Recombination connected TRBV20-1 to TRBJ2-7; TRBD2 aligns with 11 central bases. Here is the DNA: TGCAGTGCTCCAGAGACTAGCGGGATTTACGAGCAGTACTTC. This sequence encodes CSAPETSGIYEQYF.